This T cell receptor (beta chain) was observed in a study of tumor-infiltrating lymphocytes in localized non-small cell lung cancer. Study details: The cohort mixed smokers and never-smokers, several histologies, and some post-neoadjuvant-chemotherapy samples. Each patient gave resected tumor and non-adjacent uninvolved lung tissue.

Germline loops: CDR1 SGHRS, CDR2 YFSETQ. V was pared by 3 bases and J by 5 bases, with 7 bases of the junction left unmatched. The CDR3 length is 15 residues. As regards this clone: The antigen is unknown.

Broader study findings: Immunotypes IM1 and IM2 had similar TCR-derived T-cell fractions. Available tissue quantity limited TCR sequencing to a patient subset.

Repertoires were generated with immunoSEQ multiplex PCR, while TCRdb's copy carries only in-frame clones and drops some. The sample has 10,000 to 15,000 clones, 55% to 75% seen once. The sample comprised lung tumor tissue. The receptor comes from a human donor with non-small cell lung cancer. V gene TRBV5-1 combines with J gene TRBJ2-1; 8 bases fit TRBD1. Here the CDR3 DNA reads TGCGCCAGCAGCTGGACGGACAGGGCAAACAATGAGCAGTTCTTC. Encoded protein: CASSWTDRANNEQFF.